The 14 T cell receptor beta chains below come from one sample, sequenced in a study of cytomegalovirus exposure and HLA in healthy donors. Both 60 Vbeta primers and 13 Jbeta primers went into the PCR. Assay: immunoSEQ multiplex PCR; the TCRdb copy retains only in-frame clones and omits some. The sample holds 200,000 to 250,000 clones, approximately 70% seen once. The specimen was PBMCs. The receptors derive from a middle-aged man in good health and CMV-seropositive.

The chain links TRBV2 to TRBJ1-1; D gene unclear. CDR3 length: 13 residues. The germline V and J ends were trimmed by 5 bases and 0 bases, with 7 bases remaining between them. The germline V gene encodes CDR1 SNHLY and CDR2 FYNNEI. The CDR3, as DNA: TGTGCCAGCAGTAACCGAGTGAACACTGAAGCTTTCTTT. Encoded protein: CASSNRVNTEAFF.

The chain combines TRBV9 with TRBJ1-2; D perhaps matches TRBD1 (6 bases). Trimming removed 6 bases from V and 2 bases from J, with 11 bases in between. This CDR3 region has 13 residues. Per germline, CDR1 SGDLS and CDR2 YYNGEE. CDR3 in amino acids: CASTNQGNYGYTF. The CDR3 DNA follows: TGTGCCAGCACCAACCAGGGGAACTATGGCTACACCTTC.

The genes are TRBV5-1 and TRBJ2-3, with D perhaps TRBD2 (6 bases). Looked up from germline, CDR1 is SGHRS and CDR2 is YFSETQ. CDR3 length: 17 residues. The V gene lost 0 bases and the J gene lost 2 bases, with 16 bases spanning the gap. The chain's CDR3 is CASSLGRAGTFTDTQYF. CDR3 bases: TGCGCCAGCAGCTTGGGTCGAGCGGGTACTTTCACAGATACGCAGTATTTT.

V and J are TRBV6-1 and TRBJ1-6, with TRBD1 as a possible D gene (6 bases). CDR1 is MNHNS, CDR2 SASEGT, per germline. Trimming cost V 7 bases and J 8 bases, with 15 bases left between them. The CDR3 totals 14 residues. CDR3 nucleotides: TGTGCCAGCACCAGACAGGCAGTTTATTCACCCCTCCACTTT. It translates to CASTRQAVYSPLHF.

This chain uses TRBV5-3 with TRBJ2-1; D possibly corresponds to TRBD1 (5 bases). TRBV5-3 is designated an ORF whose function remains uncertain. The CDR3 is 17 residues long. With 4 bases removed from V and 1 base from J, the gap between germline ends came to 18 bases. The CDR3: CARSQLRGTYSYNEQFF. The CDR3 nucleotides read TGTGCCAGAAGCCAACTAAGGGGAACCTATTCCTACAATGAGCAGTTCTTC.

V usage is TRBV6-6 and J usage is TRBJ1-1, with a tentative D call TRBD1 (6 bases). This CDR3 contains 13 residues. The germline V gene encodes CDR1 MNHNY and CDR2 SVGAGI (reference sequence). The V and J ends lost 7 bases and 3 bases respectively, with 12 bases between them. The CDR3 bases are TGTGCCAGCATCGACAGGTCGGACACTGAAGCTTTCTTT. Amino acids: CASIDRSDTEAFF.

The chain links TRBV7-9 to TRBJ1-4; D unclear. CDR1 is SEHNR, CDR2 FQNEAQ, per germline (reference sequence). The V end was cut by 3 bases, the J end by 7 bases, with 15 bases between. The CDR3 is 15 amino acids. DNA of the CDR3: TGTGCCAGCAGCTTGTCGTGGCCGCCCCGTGAAAAACTGTTTTTT. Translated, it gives CASSLSWPPREKLFF.

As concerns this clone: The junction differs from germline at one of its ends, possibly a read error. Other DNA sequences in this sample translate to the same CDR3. The DNA for the CDR3 is TGTGCCAGCAGCCTAGCGGGACAGACCTACGAGCAGTACTTC. Protein sequence: CASSLAGQTYEQYF. The chain carries TRBV7-8 and TRBJ2-7, with 9 positions matching TRBD2. The length of the CDR3 is 14 residues. Germline V gene data show CDR1 as SGHVS and CDR2 as FQNEAQ. The full variable domain, its missing parts supplied by reference TRBV7-8 and TRBJ2-7, is GAGVSQSPRYKVAKRGQDVALRCDPISGHVSLFWYQQALGQGPEFLTYFQNEAQLDKSGLPSDRFFAERPEGSVSTLKIQRTQQEDSAVYLCASSLAGQTYEQYFGPGTRLTVT.

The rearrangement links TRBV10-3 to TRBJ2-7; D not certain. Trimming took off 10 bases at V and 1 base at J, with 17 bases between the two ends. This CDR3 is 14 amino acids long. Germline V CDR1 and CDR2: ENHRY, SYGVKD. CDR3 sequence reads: CASNGVERSYEQYF. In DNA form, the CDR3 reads TGTGCCAGCAACGGTGTGGAGAGGTCCTACGAGCAGTACTTC.

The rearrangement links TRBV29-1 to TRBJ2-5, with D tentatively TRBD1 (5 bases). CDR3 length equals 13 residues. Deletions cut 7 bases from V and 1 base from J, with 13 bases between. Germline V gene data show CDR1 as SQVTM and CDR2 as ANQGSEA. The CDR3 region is CSAPWGLQETQYF. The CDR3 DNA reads TGCAGCGCCCCGTGGGGCCTCCAAGAGACCCAGTACTTC.

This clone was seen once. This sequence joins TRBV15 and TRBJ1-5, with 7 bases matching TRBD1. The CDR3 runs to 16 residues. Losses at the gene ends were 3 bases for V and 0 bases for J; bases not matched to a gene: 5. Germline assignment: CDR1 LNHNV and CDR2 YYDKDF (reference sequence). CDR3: CATSRRTGISNQPQHF. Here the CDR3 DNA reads TGTGCCACCAGCAGGAGGACAGGTATTAGCAATCAGCCCCAGCATTTT.

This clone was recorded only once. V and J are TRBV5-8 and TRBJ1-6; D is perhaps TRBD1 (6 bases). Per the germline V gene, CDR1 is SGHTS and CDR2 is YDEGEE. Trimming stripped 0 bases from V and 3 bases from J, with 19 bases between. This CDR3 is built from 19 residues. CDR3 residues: CASSLAEGGSWNYNSPLHF. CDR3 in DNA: TGTGCCAGCAGCTTGGCCGAAGGGGGAAGTTGGAACTATAATTCACCCCTCCACTTT.

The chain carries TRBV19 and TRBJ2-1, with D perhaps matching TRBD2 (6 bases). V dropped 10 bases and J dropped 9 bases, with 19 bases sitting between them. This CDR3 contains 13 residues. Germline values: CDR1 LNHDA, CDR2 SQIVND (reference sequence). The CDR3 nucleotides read TGTGCCACAGCCCCGACGGGAGTAAGTGAGCAGTTCTTC. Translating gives CATAPTGVSEQFF.

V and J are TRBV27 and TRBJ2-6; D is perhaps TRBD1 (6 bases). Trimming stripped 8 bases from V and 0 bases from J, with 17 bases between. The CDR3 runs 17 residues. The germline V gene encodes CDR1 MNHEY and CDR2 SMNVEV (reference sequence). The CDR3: CASRRETGPSGANVLTF. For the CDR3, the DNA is TGTGCCAGCCGTAGAGAGACAGGCCCCTCTGGGGCCAACGTCCTGACTTTC.